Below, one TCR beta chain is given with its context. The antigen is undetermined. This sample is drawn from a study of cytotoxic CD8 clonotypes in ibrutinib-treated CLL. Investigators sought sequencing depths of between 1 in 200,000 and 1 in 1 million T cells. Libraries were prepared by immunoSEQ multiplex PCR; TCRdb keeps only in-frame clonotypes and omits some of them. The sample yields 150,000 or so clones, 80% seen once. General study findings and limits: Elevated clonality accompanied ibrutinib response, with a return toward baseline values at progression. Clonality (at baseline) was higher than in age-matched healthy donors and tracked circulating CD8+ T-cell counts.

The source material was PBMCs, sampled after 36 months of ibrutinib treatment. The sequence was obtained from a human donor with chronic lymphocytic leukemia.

The CDR3 reads CASRKGQFYEQYF. CDR3 DNA sequence: TGTGCCAGCAGAAAAGGACAGTTCTACGAGCAGTACTTC. The chain recombines TRBV27 with TRBJ2-7; D possibly corresponds to TRBD1 (6 bases). CDR1 and CDR2 from the germline V gene are MNHEY and SMNVEV (reference sequence). Trimming shortened V by 6 bases and J by 3 bases, and 12 bases separated the two germline ends. This CDR3 spans 13 amino acids.